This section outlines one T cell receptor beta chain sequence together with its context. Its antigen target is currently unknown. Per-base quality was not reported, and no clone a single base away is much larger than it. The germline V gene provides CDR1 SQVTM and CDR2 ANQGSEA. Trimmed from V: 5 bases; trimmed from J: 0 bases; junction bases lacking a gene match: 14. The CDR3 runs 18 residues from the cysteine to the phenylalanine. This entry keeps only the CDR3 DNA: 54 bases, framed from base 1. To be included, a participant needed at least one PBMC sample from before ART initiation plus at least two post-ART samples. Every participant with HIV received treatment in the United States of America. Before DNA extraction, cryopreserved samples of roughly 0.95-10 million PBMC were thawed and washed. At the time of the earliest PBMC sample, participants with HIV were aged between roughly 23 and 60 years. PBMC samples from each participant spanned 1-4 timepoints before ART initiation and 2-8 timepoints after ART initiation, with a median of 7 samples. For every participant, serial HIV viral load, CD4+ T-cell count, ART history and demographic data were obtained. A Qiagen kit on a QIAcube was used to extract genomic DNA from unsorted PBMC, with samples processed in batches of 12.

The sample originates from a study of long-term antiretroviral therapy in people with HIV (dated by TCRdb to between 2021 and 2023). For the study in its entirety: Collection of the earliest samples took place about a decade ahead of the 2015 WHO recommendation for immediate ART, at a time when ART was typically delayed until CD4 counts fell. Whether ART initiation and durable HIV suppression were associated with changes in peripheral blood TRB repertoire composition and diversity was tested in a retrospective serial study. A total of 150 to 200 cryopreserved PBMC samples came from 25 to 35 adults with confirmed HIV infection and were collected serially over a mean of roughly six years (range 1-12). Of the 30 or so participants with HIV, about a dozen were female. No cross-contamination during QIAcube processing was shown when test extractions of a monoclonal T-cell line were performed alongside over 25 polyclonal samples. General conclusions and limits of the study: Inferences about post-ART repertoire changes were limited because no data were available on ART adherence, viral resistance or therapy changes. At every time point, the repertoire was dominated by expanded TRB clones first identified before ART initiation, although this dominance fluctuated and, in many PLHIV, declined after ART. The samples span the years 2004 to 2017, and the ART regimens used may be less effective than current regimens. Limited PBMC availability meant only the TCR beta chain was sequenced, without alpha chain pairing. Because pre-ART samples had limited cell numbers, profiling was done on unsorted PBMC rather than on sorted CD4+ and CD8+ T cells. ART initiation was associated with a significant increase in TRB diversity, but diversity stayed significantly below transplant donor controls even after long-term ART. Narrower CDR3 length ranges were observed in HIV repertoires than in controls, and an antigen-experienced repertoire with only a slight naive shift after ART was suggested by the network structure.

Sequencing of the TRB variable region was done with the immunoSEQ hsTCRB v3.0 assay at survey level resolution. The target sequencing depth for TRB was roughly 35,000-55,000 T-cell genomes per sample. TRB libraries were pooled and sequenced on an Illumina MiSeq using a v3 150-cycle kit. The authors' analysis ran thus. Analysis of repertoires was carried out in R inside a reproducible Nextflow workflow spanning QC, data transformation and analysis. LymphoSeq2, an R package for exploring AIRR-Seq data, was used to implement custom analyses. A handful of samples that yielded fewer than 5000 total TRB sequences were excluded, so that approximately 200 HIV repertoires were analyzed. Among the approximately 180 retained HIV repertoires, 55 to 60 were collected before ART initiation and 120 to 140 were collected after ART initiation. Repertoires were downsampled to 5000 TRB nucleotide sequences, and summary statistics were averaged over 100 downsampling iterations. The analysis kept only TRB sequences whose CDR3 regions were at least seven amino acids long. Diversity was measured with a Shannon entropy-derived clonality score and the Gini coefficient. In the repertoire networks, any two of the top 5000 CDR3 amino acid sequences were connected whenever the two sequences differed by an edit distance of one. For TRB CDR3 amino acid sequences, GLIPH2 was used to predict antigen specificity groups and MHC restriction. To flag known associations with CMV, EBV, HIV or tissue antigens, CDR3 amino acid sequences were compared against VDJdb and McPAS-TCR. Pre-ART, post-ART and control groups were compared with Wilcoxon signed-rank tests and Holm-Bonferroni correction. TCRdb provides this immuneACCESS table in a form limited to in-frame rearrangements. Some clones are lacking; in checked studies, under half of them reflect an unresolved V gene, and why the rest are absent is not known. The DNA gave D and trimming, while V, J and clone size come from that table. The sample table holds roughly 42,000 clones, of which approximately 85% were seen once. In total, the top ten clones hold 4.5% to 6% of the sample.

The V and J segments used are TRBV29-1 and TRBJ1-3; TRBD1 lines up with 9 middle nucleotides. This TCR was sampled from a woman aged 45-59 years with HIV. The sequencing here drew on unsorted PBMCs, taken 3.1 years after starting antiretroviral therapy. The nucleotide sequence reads TGCAGCGTTTTATATGGGACAGGGCCAGCCCACTCTGGAAACACCATATATTTT. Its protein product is CSVLYGTGPAHSGNTIYF.